This is a list of T cell receptor beta chains from one sample in a study of shared clonotypes between healthy human individuals. TCRdb's table, derived via immunoSEQ multiplex PCR, lists solely in-frame clones and lacks some. Of approximately 2.5 million clones detected, 93% appear once; the ten largest clones hold about 0.39%. Sample: naive CD4+ T cells from PBMCs. Every receptor here comes from a man in his late teens or twenties in good health. Some clones in this sample may be carry-over from other donors' samples. Each CDR3 is given with its conserved first and last residue. The D gene is left open where the match is weak. Clone size is not always given. Where it is, it says once, few, many or a class for expanded clones.

V gene,clone size,D gene,J gene,CDR3 length,CDR3 protein,CDR3 DNA
TRBV18,.,.,TRBJ2-5,16,CASSPYSRGLQETQYF,TGTGCCAGCTCCCCGTATAGCAGGGGCCTGCAAGAGACCCAGTACTTC
TRBV28,.,TRBD1,TRBJ2-7,15,CASSPSDRYPYEQYF,TGTGCCAGCAGTCCCTCGGACAGGTACCCCTACGAGCAGTACTTC
TRBV19,.,.,TRBJ2-5,14,CASRPQGLGETQYF,TGTGCCAGTAGACCCCAGGGGTTGGGAGAGACCCAGTACTTC
TRBV5-1,.,TRBD2,TRBJ2-1,16,CASSLTSGTLGNEQFF,TGCGCCAGCAGCTTAACTAGCGGGACCTTGGGAAATGAGCAGTTCTTC
TRBV5-1,.,TRBD2,TRBJ2-5,16,CASSLRLAGVKETQYF,TGCGCCAGCAGCTTGCGCCTAGCGGGAGTAAAAGAGACCCAGTACTTC
TRBV11-3,.,.,TRBJ2-3,12,CASSLSGDTQYF,TGTGCCAGCAGCTTGTCGGGAGATACGCAGTATTTT
TRBV5-1,.,.,TRBJ1-1,14,CASSPVSYGTEAFF,TGCGCCAGCAGCCCGGTATCGTATGGCACTGAAGCTTTCTTT
TRBV5-1,.,.,TRBJ2-6,14,CASSSRPGANVLTF,TGCGCCAGCAGCTCCCGACCTGGGGCCAACGTCCTGACTTTC
TRBV20-1,.,.,TRBJ1-1,10,CSADLPEAFF,TGCAGTGCTGACCTCCCTGAAGCTTTCTTT
TRBV6-1,once,.,TRBJ1-1,18,CASSGLAGTIRMNTEAFF,TGTGCCAGCAGTGGGTTGGCAGGGACTATTCGTATGAACACTGAAGCTTTCTTT
TRBV28,.,.,TRBJ2-7,15,CASSRRYRGSYEQYF,TGTGCCAGCAGCCGTCGGTATAGGGGATCCTACGAGCAGTACTTC
TRBV5-1,.,.,TRBJ1-5,15,CASSPETAEIGPQHF,TGCGCCAGCAGCCCGGAGACGGCAGAAATTGGACCCCAGCATTTT
TRBV2,.,TRBD1,TRBJ1-2,16,CASSAQQQGIRYGYTF,TGTGCCAGCAGTGCTCAACAACAGGGGATTCGGTATGGCTACACCTTC
TRBV25-1,once,.,TRBJ2-1,13,CASSAGARDEQFF,TGTGCCAGCAGTGCGGGGGCGCGGGATGAGCAGTTCTTC
TRBV18,.,.,TRBJ2-1,15,CASSPFPGPYNEQFF,TGTGCCAGCTCACCATTTCCAGGGCCATACAATGAGCAGTTCTTC
TRBV9,.,TRBD2,TRBJ2-3,16,CASSPQAREKGNTQYF,TGTGCCAGCAGCCCCCAGGCGCGGGAGAAGGGAAATACGCAGTATTTT
TRBV6-1,.,TRBD1,TRBJ2-2,15,CASSEGQPNTGELFF,TGTGCCAGCAGTGAGGGACAGCCGAACACCGGGGAGCTGTTTTTT
TRBV9,.,.,TRBJ1-1,16,CASSTPDTGLNTEAFF,TGTGCCAGCAGCACCCCCGACACAGGATTGAACACTGAAGCTTTCTTT
TRBV5-1,.,TRBD1,TRBJ2-1,15,CASSSSGTGFHEQFF,TGCGCCAGCAGCTCTTCCGGGACAGGGTTCCATGAGCAGTTCTTC
TRBV14,.,.,TRBJ2-1,15,CASSQDKDYYNEQFF,TGTGCCAGCAGCCAAGATAAGGACTACTACAATGAGCAGTTCTTC
TRBV9,.,TRBD2,TRBJ2-5,15,CASSAQRDGWETQYF,TGTGCCAGCAGCGCCCAGCGGGATGGATGGGAGACCCAGTACTTC
TRBV18,.,.,TRBJ2-7,14,CASSPPEGTYEQYF,TGTGCCAGCTCACCACCGGAGGGAACCTACGAGCAGTACTTC